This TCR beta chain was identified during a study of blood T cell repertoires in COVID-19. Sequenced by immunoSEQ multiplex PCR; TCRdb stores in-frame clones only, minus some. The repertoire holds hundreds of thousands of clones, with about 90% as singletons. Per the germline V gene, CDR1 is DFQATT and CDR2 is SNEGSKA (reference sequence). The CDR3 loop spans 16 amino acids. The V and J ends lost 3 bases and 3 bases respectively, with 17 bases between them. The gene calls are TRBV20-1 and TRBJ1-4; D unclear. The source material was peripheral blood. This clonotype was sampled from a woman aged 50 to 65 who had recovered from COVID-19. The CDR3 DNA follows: TGCAGTGCTAGTACCACCCTCGGGTCGGCTAATGAAAAACTGTTTTTT. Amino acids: CSASTTLGSANEKLFF.